These 23 T cell receptor beta chains came from one sample sequenced in a study of T cell responses to AZD1222 COVID-19 vaccine. This table comes from immunoSEQ multiplex PCR, and its TCRdb copy is limited to in-frame clones, with some not included. This sample carries under 150,000 clones, 80% to 85% of them seen once, and the ten largest clones take about 3.8%. This specimen was peripheral blood, taken on day 0 of MenACWY control vaccination. The receptors shown here come from an adult in good health.

The chain links TRBV5-1 to TRBJ1-1; D might be TRBD1 (5 bases). The germline V and J ends were trimmed by 5 bases and 5 bases, with 22 bases remaining between them. The germline gives CDR1 SGHRS, CDR2 YFSETQ. The length of the CDR3 is 16 residues. CDR3 in DNA: TGCGCCAGCAGTCATGGGGCCTTTGCGATGGGAACTGAAGCTTTCTTT. Its protein is CASSHGAFAMGTEAFF.

CDR3 sequence reads: CASSETRGGTDTQYF. CDR3 coding DNA: TGTGCCAGCAGTGAAACCCGGGGGGGCACAGATACGCAGTATTTT. The chain recombines TRBV6-1 with TRBJ2-3; 7 bases match TRBD2. The germline CDR1 and CDR2 sequences are MNHNS and SASEGT. The V segment lost 2 bases and the J segment 1 base; nucleotides outside the gene matches: 3. This CDR3 is built from 15 residues.

The chain has TRBV28 and TRBJ1-5; D gene unclear. V was shortened by 4 bases and J by 0 bases, with 7 bases between the two germline ends. CDR1 and CDR2 from the germline V gene are MDHEN and SYDVKM. The CDR3 consists of 14 residues. CDR3 region: CASSSLPSNQPQHF. CDR3 sequence (DNA): TGTGCCAGCAGTTCACTGCCTAGCAATCAGCCCCAGCATTTT.

Details on this clone: The sample has other DNA sequences that encode this CDR3 too. The chain employs TRBV6-5 and TRBJ2-7; D gene unclear. This CDR3 comprises 12 residues. Germline CDR1 MNHEY, CDR2 SVGAGI. The V end lost 6 bases, the J end lost 3 bases, and 9 bases lay between the germline ends. CDR3 nucleotides: TGTGCCAGCAGAGGTCAAAACTACGAGCAGTACGTC. Its protein product is CASRGQNYEQYV.

This chain connects TRBV24-1 to TRBJ2-1; 8 nucleotides agree with TRBD1. V was clipped by 3 bases and J by 8 bases; unmatched bases: 2. This CDR3 spans 13 amino acids. Germline assignment: CDR1 KGHDR and CDR2 SFDVKD. The CDR3 DNA is TGTGCCACCAGTGATCTGACAGGGGATGAGCAGTTCTTC. Its protein product is CATSDLTGDEQFF.

The rearrangement links TRBV2 to TRBJ2-7, with 8 bases identical to TRBD1. Germline V gives CDR1 SNHLY, CDR2 FYNNEI. The CDR3 sequence is 14 residues long. Unmatched junction bases numbered 8, after V lost 7 bases and J lost 3 bases. CDR3: CASKVGTGSYEQYF. In nucleotides, the CDR3 is TGTGCCAGCAAGGTAGGGACAGGTAGCTACGAGCAGTACTTC.

The CDR3 nucleotides are TGTGCCAGTAGTATGGGTCATTCGGACACCATATATTTT. This translates into CASSMGHSDTIYF. The genes are TRBV19 and TRBJ1-3; no clear D gene. Trimming pared 3 bases from V and 8 bases from J, leaving 11 bases between. The CDR3 has 13 residues. The germline V gene encodes CDR1 LNHDA and CDR2 SQIVND (reference sequence).

This chain joins TRBV18 and TRBJ1-1; D is uncertain. The germline gives CDR1 KGHSH, CDR2 LQKENI. The length of the CDR3 is 14 residues. V lost 2 bases and J lost 1, with 8 bases in between. CDR3 DNA sequence: TGTGCCAGCTCACCAAACGTCGGGAACACTGAAGCTTTCTTT. It translates to CASSPNVGNTEAFF.

This chain joins TRBV24-1 and TRBJ1-2, with D possibly matching TRBD1 (5 bases). V was shortened by 4 bases and J by 2 bases, with 13 bases between the two germline ends. The CDR3 spans 15 residues. The V gene's germline CDR1 is KGHDR and CDR2 SFDVKD. The CDR3 coding sequence is TGTGCCACCAGTGAATCCGGGACGGGCAACTATGGCTACACCTTC. This translates into CATSESGTGNYGYTF.

This chain links TRBV5-5 with TRBJ1-5; no clear D. Germline lookup yields CDR1 SGHKS and CDR2 YYEKEE (reference sequence). V was clipped by 2 bases and J by 0 bases, with 12 bases between them. The length of the CDR3 is 16 residues. This chain's CDR3 is CASSLYSDYSNQPQHF. The CDR3 nucleotides read TGTGCCAGCAGCTTATACAGCGACTATAGCAATCAGCCCCAGCATTTT. Filled out from reference TRBV5-5 and TRBJ1-5, the complete variable domain reads DAGVTQSPTHLIKTRGQQVTLRCSPISGHKSVSWYQQVLGQGPQFIFQYYEKEERGRGNFPDRFSARQFPNYSSELNVNALLLGDSALYLCASSLYSDYSNQPQHFGDGTRLSIL.

The chain joins TRBV7-2 to TRBJ2-6, with TRBD1 as a possible D gene (6 bases). The V and J ends lost 1 base and 7 bases respectively, with 14 bases between them. This CDR3 region has 16 residues. Germline-derived CDR1 and CDR2 are SGHTA and FQGNSA. The CDR3 sequence is CASSLDGRGRANVLTF. The CDR3, as DNA: TGTGCCAGCAGCTTAGATGGCAGGGGTCGCGCCAACGTCCTGACTTTC.

The J gene is TRBJ2-7, the V gene TRBV2; 9 bases map to TRBD1. The V and J ends lost 3 bases and 6 bases, in that order; junction bases with no gene match: 3. The CDR3 extends over 13 amino acids. Germline CDR1 and CDR2: SNHLY and FYNNEI. The CDR3 here is CASSEGQGIEQYV. For the CDR3, the DNA is TGTGCCAGCAGTGAGGGACAGGGAATCGAGCAGTACGTC.

This sequence joins TRBV6-2 or TRBV6-3 and TRBJ2-3; no firm D call. CDR3 length equals 13 residues. Trimming shortened V by 0 bases and J by 2 bases, and 3 bases separated the two germline ends. In germline, CDR1 is MNHEY, CDR2 SVGEGT. The CDR3 nucleotides read TGTGCCAGCAGTTACTCGGACACAGATACGCAGTATTTT. Translating gives CASSYSDTDTQYF.

The chain employs TRBV28 and TRBJ2-5; 8 bases match TRBD2. Germline values: CDR1 MDHEN, CDR2 SYDVKM. The CDR3 consists of 14 residues. J gave up 1 base and V 8 bases, and 6 bases lay outside the gene matches. The CDR3 DNA follows: TGTGCCAGCCATCGGGCGGGGGGCCAAGAGACCCAGTACTTC. Translation: CASHRAGGQETQYF.

CDR3: CASSKDRVGGYTF. CDR3 in DNA: TGTGCCAGTAGTAAGGACAGAGTCGGTGGCTACACCTTC. The chain is built from TRBV19 and TRBJ1-2; D may be TRBD1 (6 bases). V lost 4 bases and J 7 bases, leaving 13 bases between the germline ends. The CDR3 spans 13 residues. CDR1 and CDR2 from the germline V gene are LNHDA and SQIVND (reference sequence).

The V call is TRBV19, the J call TRBJ2-3; 9 bases map to TRBD2. CDR1 LNHDA and CDR2 SQIVND come from the germline V gene (reference sequence). V lost 1 base, J lost 5 bases, and 1 base stayed unmatched. There are 14 residues in the CDR3. The CDR3 DNA sequence: TGTGCCAGTAGTATAGTAGCGGGGGTAGATACGCAGTATTTT. It codes for CASSIVAGVDTQYF.

This clone has just a few counts. The chain couples TRBV2 to TRBJ1-6; D remains ambiguous. The CDR3 has 14 amino acids. V was clipped by 1 base and J by 6 bases, with 7 bases between them. Germline V gene data show CDR1 as SNHLY and CDR2 as FYNNEI. CDR3 sequence reads: CASSEDFPNSPLHF. The CDR3 DNA reads TGTGCCAGCAGTGAAGATTTCCCTAATTCACCCCTCCACTTT.

This rearrangement joins TRBV5-4 to TRBJ2-7; TRBD2 aligns across 8 bases. The CDR3 consists of 16 residues. Germline trimming cut 0 bases from V and 3 bases from J; bases unmatched to any gene: 8. Germline V gene sequence: CDR1 SGHNT, CDR2 YYREEE (reference sequence). The CDR3, as DNA: TGTGCCAGCAGCTTGGGGGGTAGCGGGGCCCTCTACGAGCAGTACGTC. Translation gives CASSLGGSGALYEQYV.

The chain joins TRBV5-1 to TRBJ1-4, with D perhaps TRBD1 (6 bases). The ends were cut back, 6 bases at V and 4 bases at J, with 13 bases in the middle. The CDR3 consists of 14 residues. Germline lookup yields CDR1 SGHRS and CDR2 YFSETQ. The DNA for the CDR3 is TGCGCCAGCAAGCGATCAGGGGTTAATGAAAAACTGTTTTTT. Its protein is CASKRSGVNEKLFF.

The CDR3 loop is CASRLPPCGGSLPPSDTGELFF. The CDR3 DNA is TGTGCAAGTCGCTTACCCCCTTGCGGGGGGTCTCTTCCCCCCTCGGACACCGGGGAGCTGTTTTTT. The V call is TRBV12-2, the J call TRBJ2-2; the table's D call, TRBD2, has no DNA check behind it. TRBV12-2 is a documented pseudogene. The CDR3 length is 22 residues.

The chain uses TRBV7-3 and TRBJ2-3; D remains unclear. The CDR3 has 14 amino acids. Germline CDR1 and CDR2: SGHTA and FQGTGA. Trimming pared 1 base from V and 1 base from J, leaving 6 bases between. This chain's CDR3 is CASSLNTGTDTQYF. The CDR3 nucleotides read TGTGCCAGCAGCTTAAATACAGGCACAGATACGCAGTATTTT. Drawing the rest from reference TRBV7-3 and TRBJ2-3, the complete variable domain is GAGVSQTPSNKVTEKGKYVELRCDPISGHTALYWYRQSLGQGPEFLIYFQGTGAADDSGLPNDRFFAVRPEGSVSTLKIQRTERGDSAVYLCASSLNTGTDTQYFGPGTRLTVL.

This clone was seen a handful of times. Its ends do not fully match the called genes, so a read error is possible. The chain combines TRBV19 with TRBJ2-4, with D unclear. The CDR3 sequence is 11 residues long. Germline V gives CDR1 LNHDA, CDR2 SQIVND (reference sequence). CDR3 coding DNA: TGTGCCAGTAGTATAGAGACCCGCCCCGTCTTC. Translating it yields CASSIETRPVF. Drawing the rest from reference TRBV19 and TRBJ2-4, the complete variable domain is DGGITQSPKYLFRKEGQNVTLSCEQNLNHDAMYWYRQDPGQGLRLIYYSQIVNDFQKGDIAEGYSVSREKKESFPLTVTSAQKNPTAFYLCASSIETRPVFGAGTRLSVL.

The CDR3 DNA follows: TGTGCCAGCAGCCAAGACCAAGCGGGGGGCACGATCTACGAGCAGTACTTC. It encodes CASSQDQAGGTIYEQYF. V is TRBV4-2 and J is TRBJ2-7; 9 bases agree with TRBD2. This CDR3 is built from 17 residues. Looked up from germline, CDR1 is LGHNA and CDR2 is YNFKEQ. The V segment lost 0 bases and the J segment 3 bases; nucleotides outside the gene matches: 9.